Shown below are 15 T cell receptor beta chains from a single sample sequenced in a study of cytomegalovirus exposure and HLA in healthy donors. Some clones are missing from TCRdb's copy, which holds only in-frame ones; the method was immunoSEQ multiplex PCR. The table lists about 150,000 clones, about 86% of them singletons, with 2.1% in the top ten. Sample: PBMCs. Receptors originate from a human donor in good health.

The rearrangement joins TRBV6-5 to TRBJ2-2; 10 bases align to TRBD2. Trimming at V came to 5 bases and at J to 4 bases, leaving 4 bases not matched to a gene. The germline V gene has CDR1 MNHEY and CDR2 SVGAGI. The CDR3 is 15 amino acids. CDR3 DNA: TGTGCCAGCAGTAGCGGGAGGGCGCGCACCGGGGAGCTGTTTTTT. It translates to CASSSGRARTGELFF.

This CDR3 reads CASSYSRAGGADGYTF. CDR3 nucleotide sequence: TGTGCCAGCAGTTACTCGAGGGCAGGGGGCGCGGATGGCTACACCTTC. The gene calls are TRBV6-6 and TRBJ1-2; TRBD1 matches 8 bases. From germline, CDR1 is MNHNY and CDR2 SVGAGI (reference sequence). This CDR3 is 16 amino acids long. V gave up 0 bases and J gave up 6 bases; unmatched junction bases: 9.

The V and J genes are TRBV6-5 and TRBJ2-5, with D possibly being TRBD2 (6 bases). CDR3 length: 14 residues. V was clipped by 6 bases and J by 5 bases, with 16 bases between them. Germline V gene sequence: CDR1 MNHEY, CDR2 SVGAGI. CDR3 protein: CASRLRRDSETQYF. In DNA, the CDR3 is TGTGCCAGCAGATTAAGGAGGGACTCGGAGACCCAGTACTTC.

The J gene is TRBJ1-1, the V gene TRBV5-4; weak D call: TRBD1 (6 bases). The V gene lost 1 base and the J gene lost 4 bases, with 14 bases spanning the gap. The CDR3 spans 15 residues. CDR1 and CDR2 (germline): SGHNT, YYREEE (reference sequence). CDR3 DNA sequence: TGTGCCAGCAGCTTGTGGCGGGGGCCCACCACTGAAGCTTTCTTT. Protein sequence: CASSLWRGPTTEAFF.

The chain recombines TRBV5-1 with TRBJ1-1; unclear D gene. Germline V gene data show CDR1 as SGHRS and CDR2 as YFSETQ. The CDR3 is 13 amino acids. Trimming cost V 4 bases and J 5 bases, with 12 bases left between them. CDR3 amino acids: CASSPGLMTEAFF. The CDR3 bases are TGCGCCAGCAGCCCCGGACTGATGACTGAAGCTTTCTTT. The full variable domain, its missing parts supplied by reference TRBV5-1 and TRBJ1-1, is KAGVTQTPRYLIKTRGQQVTLSCSPISGHRSVSWYQQTPGQGLQFLFEYFSETQRNKGNFPGRFSGRQFSNSRSEMNVSTLELGDSALYLCASSPGLMTEAFFGQGTRLTVV.

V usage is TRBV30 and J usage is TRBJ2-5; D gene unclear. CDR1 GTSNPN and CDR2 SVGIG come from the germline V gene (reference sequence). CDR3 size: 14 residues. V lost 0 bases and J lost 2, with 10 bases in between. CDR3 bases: TGTGCCTGGAGTGTAGACTCGATTCAAGAGACCCAGTACTTC. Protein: CAWSVDSIQETQYF.

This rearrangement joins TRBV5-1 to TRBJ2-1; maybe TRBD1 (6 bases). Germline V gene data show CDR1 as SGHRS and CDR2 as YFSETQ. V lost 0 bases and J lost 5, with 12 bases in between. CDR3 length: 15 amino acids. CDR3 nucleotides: TGCGCCAGCAGCTTGGCCACGAAGGGGGACAATGAGCAGTTCTTC. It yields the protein CASSLATKGDNEQFF.

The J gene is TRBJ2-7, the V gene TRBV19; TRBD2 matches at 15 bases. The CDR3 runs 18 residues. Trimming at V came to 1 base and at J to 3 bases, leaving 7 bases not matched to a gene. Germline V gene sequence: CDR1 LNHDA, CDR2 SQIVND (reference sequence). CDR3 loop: CASSIAGLAGGPNYEQYF. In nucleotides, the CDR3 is TGTGCCAGTAGTATAGCGGGACTAGCGGGGGGCCCTAACTACGAGCAGTACTTC.

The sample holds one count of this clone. The CDR3 spells CASSRRPNTGELFF. CDR3 in DNA: TGTGCCAGCAGTCGGAGACCGAACACCGGGGAGCTGTTTTTT. The rearrangement uses TRBV28 and TRBJ2-2; D ambiguous. Germline loops: CDR1 MDHEN, CDR2 SYDVKM. V was shortened by 5 bases and J by 0 bases, with 7 bases between the two germline ends. The CDR3 totals 14 residues.

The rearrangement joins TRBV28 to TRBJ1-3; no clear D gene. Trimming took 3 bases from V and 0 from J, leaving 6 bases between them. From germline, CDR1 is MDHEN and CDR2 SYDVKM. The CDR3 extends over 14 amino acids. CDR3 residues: CASSLAPSGNTIYF. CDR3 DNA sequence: TGTGCCAGCAGTTTGGCCCCCTCTGGAAACACCATATATTTT.

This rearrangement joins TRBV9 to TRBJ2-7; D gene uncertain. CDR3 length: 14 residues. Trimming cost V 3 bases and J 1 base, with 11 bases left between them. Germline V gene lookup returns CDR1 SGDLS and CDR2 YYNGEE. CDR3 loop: CASSGRNLSYEQYF. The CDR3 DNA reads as TGTGCCAGCAGCGGTAGAAATCTTTCCTACGAGCAGTACTTC.

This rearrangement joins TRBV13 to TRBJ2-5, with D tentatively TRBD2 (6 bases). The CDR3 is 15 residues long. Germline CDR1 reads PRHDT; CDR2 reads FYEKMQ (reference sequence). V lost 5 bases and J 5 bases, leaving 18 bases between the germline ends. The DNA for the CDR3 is TGTGCCAGCAGCCCCACCGGGGGACGGGGGGAGACCCAGTACTTC. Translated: CASSPTGGRGETQYF.

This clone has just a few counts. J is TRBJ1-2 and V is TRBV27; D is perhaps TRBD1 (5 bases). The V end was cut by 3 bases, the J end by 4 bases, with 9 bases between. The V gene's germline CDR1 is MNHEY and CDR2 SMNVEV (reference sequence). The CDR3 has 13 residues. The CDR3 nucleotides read TGTGCCAGCAGTTTGGGAGGGACCTATGGCTACACCTTC. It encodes CASSLGGTYGYTF.

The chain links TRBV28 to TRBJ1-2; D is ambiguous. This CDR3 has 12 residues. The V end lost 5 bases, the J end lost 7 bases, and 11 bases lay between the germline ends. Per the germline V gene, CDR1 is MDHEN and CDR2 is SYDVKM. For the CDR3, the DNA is TGTGCCAGCAGTCCCGAGGGCCTTGGCTACACCTTC. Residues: CASSPEGLGYTF.

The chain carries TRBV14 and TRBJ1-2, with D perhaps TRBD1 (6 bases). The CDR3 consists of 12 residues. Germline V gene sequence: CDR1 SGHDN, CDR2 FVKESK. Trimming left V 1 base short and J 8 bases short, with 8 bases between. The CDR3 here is CASSQGGPGYTF. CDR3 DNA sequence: TGTGCCAGCAGCCAAGGGGGGCCAGGCTACACCTTC.